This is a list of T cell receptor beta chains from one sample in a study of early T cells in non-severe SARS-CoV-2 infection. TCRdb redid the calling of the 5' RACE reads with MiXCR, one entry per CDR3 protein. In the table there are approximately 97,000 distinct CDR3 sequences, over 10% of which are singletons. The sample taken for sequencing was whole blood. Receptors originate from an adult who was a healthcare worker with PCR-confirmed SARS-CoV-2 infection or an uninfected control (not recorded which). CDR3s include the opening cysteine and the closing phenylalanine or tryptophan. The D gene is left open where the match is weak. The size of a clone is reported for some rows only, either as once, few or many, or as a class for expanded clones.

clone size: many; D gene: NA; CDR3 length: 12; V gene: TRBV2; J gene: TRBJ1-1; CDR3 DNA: TGTGCCAGCAATAGGGCGAACACTGAAGCTTTCTTT; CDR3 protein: CASNRANTEAFF
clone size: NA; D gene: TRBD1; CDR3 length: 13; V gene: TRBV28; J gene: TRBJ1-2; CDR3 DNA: TGTGCCAGCAAGACAGGGGTTTTCTATGGCTACACCTTC; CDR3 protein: CASKTGVFYGYTF
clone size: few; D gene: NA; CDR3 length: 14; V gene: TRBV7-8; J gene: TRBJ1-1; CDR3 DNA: TGTGCCAGCAGCTTAGACAGTATGAACACTGAAGCTTTCTTT; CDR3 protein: CASSLDSMNTEAFF
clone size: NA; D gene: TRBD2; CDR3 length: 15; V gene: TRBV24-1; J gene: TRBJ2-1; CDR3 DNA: TGTGCCACCAGTGATTGGACTAGCGGGAGGAATGAGCAGTTCTTC; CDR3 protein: CATSDWTSGRNEQFF
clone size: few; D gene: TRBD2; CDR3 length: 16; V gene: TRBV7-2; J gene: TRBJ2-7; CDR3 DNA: TGTGCCAGCAGCTCCCCGGGACTAGCGGGAGGGCGGGAGCAGTACTTC; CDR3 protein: CASSSPGLAGGREQYF
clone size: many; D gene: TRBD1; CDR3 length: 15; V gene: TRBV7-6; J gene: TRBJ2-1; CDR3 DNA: TGTGCCAGCAGCCAGGGGGAGATTAGTGGGGATGAGCAGTTCTTC; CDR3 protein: CASSQGEISGDEQFF
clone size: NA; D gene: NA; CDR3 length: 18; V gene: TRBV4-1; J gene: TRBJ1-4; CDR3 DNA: TGCGCCAGCAGCCAAGCCAGGGCGGGTGCAGGAACTAATGAAAAACTGTTTTTT; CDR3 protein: CASSQARAGAGTNEKLFF
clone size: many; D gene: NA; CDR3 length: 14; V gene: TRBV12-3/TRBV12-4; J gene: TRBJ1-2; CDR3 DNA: TGTGCCAGCAGTTTAGGAAGGGGCCGTTATGGCTACACCTTC; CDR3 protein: CASSLGRGRYGYTF
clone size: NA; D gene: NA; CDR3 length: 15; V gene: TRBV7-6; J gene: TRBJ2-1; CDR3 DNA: TGTGCCAGCAGCTTAGGTTCGAGCTCCTACAATGAGCAGTTCTTC; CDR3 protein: CASSLGSSSYNEQFF
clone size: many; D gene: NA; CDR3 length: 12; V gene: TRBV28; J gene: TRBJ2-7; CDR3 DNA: TGTGCCAGCTGGGACTCGTCCTACGAGCAGTACTTC; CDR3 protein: CASWDSSYEQYF
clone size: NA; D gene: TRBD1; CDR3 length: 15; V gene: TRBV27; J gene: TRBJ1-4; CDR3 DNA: TGTGCCAGCAGCATGAGGGGGCTGAGTAATGAAAAACTGTTTTTT; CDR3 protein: CASSMRGLSNEKLFF
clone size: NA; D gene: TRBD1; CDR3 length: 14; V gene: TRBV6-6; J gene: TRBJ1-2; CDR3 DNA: TGTGCCAGCAGTTACTCCGGGACAGGGGAGGGCTACACCTTC; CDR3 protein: CASSYSGTGEGYTF
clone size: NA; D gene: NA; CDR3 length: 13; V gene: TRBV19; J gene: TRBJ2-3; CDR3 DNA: TGTGCCAGTAAGGGGCAGAGCACAGATACGCAGTATTTT; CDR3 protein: CASKGQSTDTQYF
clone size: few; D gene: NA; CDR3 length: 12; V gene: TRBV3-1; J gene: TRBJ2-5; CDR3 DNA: TGTGCCAGCAGCCAAGTTTTAGAGACCCAGTACTTC; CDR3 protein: CASSQVLETQYF
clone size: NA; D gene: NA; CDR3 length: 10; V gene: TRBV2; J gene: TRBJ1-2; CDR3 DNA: TGTGCCAGCGGGGACATGCCCTTGGAGTTC; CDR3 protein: CASGDMPLEF
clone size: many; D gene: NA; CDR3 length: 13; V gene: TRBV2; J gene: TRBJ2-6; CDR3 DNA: TGTGCTTCCAGGGACTCTGGGGCCAACGTCCTGACTTTC; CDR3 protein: CASRDSGANVLTF
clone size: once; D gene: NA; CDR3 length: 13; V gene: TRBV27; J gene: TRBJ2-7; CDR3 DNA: TGTGCCAGCAGTTCCGGCGGATCCTACGAGCAGTACTTC; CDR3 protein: CASSSGGSYEQYF
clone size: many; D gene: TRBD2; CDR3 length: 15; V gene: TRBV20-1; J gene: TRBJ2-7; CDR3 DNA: TGCAGTGCTAGAGATGGGGCGGGAGTCACCCACGAGCAGTACTTC; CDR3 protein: CSARDGAGVTHEQYF
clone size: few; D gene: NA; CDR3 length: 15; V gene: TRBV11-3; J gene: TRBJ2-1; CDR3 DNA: TGTGCCAGCAGCTACGGCGGAGGCTCCTACAATGAGCAGTTCTTC; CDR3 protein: CASSYGGGSYNEQFF
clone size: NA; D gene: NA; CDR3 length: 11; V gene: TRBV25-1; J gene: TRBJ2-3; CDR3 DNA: TGTGCCAGCAGTGTCGTCGGGACGCAGTATTTT; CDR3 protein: CASSVVGTQYF
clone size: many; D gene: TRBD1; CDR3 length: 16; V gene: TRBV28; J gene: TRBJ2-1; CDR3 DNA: TGTGCCAGCAACCCCGGGGACAGGGGGCTATTGGATGAGCAGTTCTTC; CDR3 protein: CASNPGDRGLLDEQFF
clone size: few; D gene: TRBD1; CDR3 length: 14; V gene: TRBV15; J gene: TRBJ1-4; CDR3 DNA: TGTGCCACCAGCAGGGACAGGGGAGTCGAAAAACTGTTTTTT; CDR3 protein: CATSRDRGVEKLFF
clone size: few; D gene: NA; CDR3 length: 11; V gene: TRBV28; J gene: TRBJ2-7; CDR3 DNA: TGTGCCAGCACTAAGAAGTGGGAGCAGTACTTC; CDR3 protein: CASTKKWEQYF
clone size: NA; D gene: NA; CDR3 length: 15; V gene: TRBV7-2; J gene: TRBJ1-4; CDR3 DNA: TGTGCCAGCAGAAGAGGTGGGGGCGCAGTTGAAAAACTGTTTTTT; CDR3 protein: CASRRGGGAVEKLFF
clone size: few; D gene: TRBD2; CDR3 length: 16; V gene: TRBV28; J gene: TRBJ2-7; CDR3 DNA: TGTGCCAGTTCCGTAACAATAGCGGGAGGATTAGACGAGCAGTACTTC; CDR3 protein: CASSVTIAGGLDEQYF
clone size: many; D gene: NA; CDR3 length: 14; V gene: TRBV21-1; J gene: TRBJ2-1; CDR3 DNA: TGTGCCAGCTTACACGATTTGATCCCTAATGAGCAGTTCTTC; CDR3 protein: CASLHDLIPNEQFF
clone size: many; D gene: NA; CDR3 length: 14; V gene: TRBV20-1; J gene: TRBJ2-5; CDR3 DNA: TGCAGTGCCGTTAGTTCCCTGTTGACGGAGACCCAGTACTTC; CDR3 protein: CSAVSSLLTETQYF
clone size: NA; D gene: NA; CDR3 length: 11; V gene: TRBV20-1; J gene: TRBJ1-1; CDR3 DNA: TGCAGTGCTAGGCGAGGGGACGAAGCTTTCTTT; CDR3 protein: CSARRGDEAFF
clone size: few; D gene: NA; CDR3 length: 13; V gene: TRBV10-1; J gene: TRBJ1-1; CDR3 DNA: TGCGCCAGCAGTTACAGCGGGATCACTGAAGCTTTCTTT; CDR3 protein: CASSYSGITEAFF
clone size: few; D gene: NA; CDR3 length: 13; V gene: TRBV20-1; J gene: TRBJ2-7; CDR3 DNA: TGCAGTGCTAGAGCGAGCGTGGACTACGAGCAGTACTTC; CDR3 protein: CSARASVDYEQYF
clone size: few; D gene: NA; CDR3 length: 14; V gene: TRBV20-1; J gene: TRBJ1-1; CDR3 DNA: TGCAGTGCTATCTCACAGGGAAAGGGGACTGAAGCTTTCTTT; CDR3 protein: CSAISQGKGTEAFF
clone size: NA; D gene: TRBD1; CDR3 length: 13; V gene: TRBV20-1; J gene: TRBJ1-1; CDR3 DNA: TGCAGTGCTAGCCGGACAGGGAACACTGAAGCTTTCTTT; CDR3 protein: CSASRTGNTEAFF
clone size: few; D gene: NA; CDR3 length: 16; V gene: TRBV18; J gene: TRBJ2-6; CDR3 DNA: TGTGCCAGCTCACCAAACGGGAGCGCTGGGGCCAACGTCCTGACTTTC; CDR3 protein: CASSPNGSAGANVLTF
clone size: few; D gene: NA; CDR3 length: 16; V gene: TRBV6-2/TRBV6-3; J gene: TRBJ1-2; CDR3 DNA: TGTGCCAGCAGTAAGGCTACGGGGGGCGCTTTGAGTGGCTACACCTTC; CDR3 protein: CASSKATGGALSGYTF
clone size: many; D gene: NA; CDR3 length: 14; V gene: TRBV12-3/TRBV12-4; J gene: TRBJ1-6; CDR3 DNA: TGTGCCAGCAGCCTCCCGGGACCGAATTCACCCCTCCACTTT; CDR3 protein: CASSLPGPNSPLHF
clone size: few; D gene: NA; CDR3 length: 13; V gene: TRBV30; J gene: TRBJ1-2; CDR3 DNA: TGTGCCTGGAGTATAGGCCGACCCTATGGCTACACCTTC; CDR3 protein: CAWSIGRPYGYTF
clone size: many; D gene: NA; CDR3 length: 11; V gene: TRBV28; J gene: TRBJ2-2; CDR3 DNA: TGTGCCAGCAGTTTGCTCGGGGAGCTGTTTTTT; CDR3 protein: CASSLLGELFF
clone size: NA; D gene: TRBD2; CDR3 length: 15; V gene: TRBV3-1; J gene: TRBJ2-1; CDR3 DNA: TGTGCCAGCAGCCAAGATGCGGGAGGGAGGAATGAGCAGTTCTTC; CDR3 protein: CASSQDAGGRNEQFF
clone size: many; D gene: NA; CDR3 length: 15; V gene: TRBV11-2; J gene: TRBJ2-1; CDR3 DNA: TGTGCCAGCAGCTTAGGGGCTAGCGAGTACAATGAGCAGTTCTTC; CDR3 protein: CASSLGASEYNEQFF
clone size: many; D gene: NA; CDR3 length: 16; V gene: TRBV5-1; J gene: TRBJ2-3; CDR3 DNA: TGCGCCAGCAGCTTGGACCGCGGCAGTTTCGCGGATACGCAGTATTTT; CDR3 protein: CASSLDRGSFADTQYF
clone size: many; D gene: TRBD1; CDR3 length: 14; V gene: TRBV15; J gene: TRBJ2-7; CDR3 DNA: TGTGCCACCAGCAGAAGGGGACAGGGCCACGAGCAGTACTTC; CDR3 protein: CATSRRGQGHEQYF
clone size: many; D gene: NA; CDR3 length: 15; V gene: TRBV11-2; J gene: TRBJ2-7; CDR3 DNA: TGTGCCAGCAGCTTACCAGGCCCGAGCTCCTACGAGCAGTACTTC; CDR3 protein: CASSLPGPSSYEQYF
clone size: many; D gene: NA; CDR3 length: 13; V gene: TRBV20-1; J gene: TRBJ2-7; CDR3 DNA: TGCAGTGCTAGAGGCACGAGCTCCTACGAGCAGTACTTC; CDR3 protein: CSARGTSSYEQYF
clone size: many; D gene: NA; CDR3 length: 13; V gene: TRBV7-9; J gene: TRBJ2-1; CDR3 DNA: TGTGCCAGCAGCTTAGCGAGTACTTGGGAGCAGTTCTTC; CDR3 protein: CASSLASTWEQFF
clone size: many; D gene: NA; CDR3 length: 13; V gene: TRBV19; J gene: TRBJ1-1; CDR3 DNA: TGTGCCTACCCTCCCAACCCGAACACTGAAGCTTTCTTT; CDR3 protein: CAYPPNPNTEAFF
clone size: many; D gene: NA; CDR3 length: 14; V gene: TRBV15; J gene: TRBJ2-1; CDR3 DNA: TGTGCCACCAGCAGAGAGTTAGAATGGAATGAGCAGTTCTTC; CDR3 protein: CATSRELEWNEQFF
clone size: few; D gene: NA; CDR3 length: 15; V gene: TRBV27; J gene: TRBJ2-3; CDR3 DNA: TGTGCCAGCAAGGGGAAGTCCTGGTCCACAGATACGCAGTATTTT; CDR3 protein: CASKGKSWSTDTQYF
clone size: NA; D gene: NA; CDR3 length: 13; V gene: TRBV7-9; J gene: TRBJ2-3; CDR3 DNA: TGTGCCAGCAGCTTCTTATCAGCCAATGAGCAGTATTTT; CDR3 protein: CASSFLSANEQYF
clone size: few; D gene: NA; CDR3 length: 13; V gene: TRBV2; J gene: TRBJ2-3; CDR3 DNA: TGTGCCAGCAAGGACAGTAGCACAGATACGCAGTATTTT; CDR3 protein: CASKDSSTDTQYF
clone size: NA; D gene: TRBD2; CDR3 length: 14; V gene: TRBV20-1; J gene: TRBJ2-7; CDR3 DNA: TGCAGTGCCACAGGGACTAGCGGGAGGGGAGAGCAGTACTTC; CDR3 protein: CSATGTSGRGEQYF